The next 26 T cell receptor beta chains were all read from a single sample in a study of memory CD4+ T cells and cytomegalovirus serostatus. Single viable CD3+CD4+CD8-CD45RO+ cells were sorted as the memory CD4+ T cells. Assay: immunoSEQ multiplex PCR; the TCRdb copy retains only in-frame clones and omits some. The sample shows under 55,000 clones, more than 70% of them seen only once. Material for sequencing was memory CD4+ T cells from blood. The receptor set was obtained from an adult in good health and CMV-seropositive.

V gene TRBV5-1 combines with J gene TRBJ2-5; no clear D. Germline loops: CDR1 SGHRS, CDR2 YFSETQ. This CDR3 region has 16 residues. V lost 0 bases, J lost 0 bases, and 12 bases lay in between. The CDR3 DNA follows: TGCGCCAGCAGCTTGGAGCCCAGGAAAAACCAAGAGACCCAGTACTTC. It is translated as CASSLEPRKNQETQYF.

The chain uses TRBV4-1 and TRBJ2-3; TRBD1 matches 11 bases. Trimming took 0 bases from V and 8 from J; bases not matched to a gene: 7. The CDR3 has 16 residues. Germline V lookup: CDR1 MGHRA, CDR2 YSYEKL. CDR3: CASSQEPAGQGGTQYF. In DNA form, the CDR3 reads TGCGCCAGCAGCCAAGAACCAGCGGGACAGGGGGGTACGCAGTATTTT.

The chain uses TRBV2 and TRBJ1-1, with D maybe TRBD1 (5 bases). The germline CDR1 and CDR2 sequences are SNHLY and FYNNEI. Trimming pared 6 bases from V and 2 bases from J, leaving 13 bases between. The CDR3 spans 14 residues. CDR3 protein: CASSSGNTNTEAFF. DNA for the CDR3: TGTGCCAGCAGCTCAGGGAATACCAACACTGAAGCTTTCTTT.

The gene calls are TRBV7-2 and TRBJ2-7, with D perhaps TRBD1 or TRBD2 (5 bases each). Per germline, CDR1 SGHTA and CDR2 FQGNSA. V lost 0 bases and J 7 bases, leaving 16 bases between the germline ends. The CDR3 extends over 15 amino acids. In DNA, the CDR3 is TGTGCCAGCAGCTTAGCGGGGACGGGGATGGGAGAGCAGTACTTC. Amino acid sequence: CASSLAGTGMGEQYF. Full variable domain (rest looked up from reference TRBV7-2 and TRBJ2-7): GAGVSQSPSNKVTEKGKDVELRCDPISGHTALYWYRQSLGQGLEFLIYFQGNSAPDKSGLPSDRFSAERTGGSVSTLTIQRTQQEDSAVYLCASSLAGTGMGEQYFGPGTRLTVT.

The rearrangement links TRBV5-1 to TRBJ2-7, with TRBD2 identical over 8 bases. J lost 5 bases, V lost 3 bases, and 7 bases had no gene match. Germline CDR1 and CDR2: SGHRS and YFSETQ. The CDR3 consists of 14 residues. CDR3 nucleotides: TGCGCCAGCAGCTGGCGGGGGGAAATCAACGAGCAGTACTTC. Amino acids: CASSWRGEINEQYF. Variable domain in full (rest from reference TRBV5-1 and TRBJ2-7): KAGVTQTPRYLIKTRGQQVTLSCSPISGHRSVSWYQQTPGQGLQFLFEYFSETQRNKGNFPGRFSGRQFSNSRSEMNVSTLELGDSALYLCASSWRGEINEQYFGPGTRLTVT.

The chain's CDR3 is CASTLGRGRGNQPQHF. The CDR3 DNA follows: TGTGCCAGCACCCTAGGGAGGGGACGGGGCAATCAGCCCCAGCATTTT. V gene TRBV7-2 combines with J gene TRBJ1-5, with a weak D call TRBD1 (5 bases). With 7 bases removed from V and 2 bases from J, the gap between germline ends came to 18 bases. The length of the CDR3 is 16 residues. In germline, CDR1 is SGHTA, CDR2 FQGNSA.

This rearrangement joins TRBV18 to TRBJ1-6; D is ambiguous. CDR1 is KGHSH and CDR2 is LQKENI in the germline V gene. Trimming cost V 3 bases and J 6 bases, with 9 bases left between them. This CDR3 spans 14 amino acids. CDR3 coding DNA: TGTGCCAGCTCACCGGCTGTTCCTAATTCACCCCTCCACTTT. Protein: CASSPAVPNSPLHF. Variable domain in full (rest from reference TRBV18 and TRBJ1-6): NAGVMQNPRHLVRRRGQEARLRCSPMKGHSHVYWYRQLPEEGLKFMVYLQKENIIDESGMPKERFSAEFPKEGPSILRIQQVVRGDSAAYFCASSPAVPNSPLHFGNGTRLTVT.

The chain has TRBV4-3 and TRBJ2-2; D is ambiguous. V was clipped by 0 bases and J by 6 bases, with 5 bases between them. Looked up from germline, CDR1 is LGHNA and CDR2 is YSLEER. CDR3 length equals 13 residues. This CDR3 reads CASSQDPAGELFF. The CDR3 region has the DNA TGCGCCAGCAGCCAAGATCCAGCCGGGGAGCTGTTTTTT.

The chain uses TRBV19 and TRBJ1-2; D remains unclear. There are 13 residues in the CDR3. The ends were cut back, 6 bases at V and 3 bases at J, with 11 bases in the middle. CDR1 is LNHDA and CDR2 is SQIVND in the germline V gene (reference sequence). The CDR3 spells CASRTSWDYGYTF. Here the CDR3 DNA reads TGTGCCAGTAGGACCTCTTGGGACTATGGCTACACCTTC. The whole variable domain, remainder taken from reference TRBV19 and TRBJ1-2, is DGGITQSPKYLFRKEGQNVTLSCEQNLNHDAMYWYRQDPGQGLRLIYYSQIVNDFQKGDIAEGYSVSREKKESFPLTVTSAQKNPTAFYLCASRTSWDYGYTFGSGTRLTVV.

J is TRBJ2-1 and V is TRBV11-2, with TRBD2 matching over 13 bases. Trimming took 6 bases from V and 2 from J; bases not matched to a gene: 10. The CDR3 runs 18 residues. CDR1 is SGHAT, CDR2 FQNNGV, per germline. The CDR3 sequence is CASRTGLAGVPTYNEQFF. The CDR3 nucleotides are TGTGCCAGCAGGACTGGACTAGCGGGGGTACCAACCTACAATGAGCAGTTCTTC.

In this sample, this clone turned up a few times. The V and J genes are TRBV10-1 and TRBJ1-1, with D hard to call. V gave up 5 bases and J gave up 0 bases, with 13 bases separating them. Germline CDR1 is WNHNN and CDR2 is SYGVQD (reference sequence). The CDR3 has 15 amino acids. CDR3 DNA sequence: TGCGCCAGCAGTCGGAACAGAGGGATGAACACTGAAGCTTTCTTT. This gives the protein CASSRNRGMNTEAFF.

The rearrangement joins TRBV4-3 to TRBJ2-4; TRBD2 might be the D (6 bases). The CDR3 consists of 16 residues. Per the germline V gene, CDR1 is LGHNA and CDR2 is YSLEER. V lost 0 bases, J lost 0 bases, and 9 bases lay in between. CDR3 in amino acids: CASSQEVGLAKNIQYF. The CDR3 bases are TGCGCCAGCAGCCAAGAGGTGGGACTAGCCAAAAACATTCAGTACTTC.

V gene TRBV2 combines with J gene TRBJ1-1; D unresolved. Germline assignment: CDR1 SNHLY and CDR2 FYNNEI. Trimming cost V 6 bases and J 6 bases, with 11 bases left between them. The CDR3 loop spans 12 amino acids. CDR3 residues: CASRALGPEAFF. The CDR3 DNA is TGTGCCAGCAGAGCACTCGGCCCTGAAGCTTTCTTT.

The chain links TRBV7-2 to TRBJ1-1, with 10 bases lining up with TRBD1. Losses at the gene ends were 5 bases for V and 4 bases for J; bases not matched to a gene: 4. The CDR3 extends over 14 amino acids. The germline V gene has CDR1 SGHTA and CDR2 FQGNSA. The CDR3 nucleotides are TGTGCCAGCAGCCAATGGACAGGGGGCACTGAAGCTTTCTTT. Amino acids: CASSQWTGGTEAFF.

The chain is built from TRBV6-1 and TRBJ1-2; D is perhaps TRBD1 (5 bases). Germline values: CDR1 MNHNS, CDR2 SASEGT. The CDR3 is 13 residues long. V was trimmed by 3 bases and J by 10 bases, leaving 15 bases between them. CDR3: CASSEGTVSYYTF. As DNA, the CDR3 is TGTGCCAGCAGTGAGGGGACCGTATCTTACTACACCTTC.

This chain's CDR3 is CASSFLLAGGPSAYEQYF. The DNA for the CDR3 is TGTGCCAGCAGTTTTCTGCTAGCGGGGGGGCCGTCGGCCTACGAGCAGTACTTC. The V call is TRBV27, the J call TRBJ2-7; TRBD2 matches 12 bases. Germline V lookup: CDR1 MNHEY, CDR2 SMNVEV (reference sequence). Germline trimming cut 3 bases from V and 2 bases from J; bases unmatched to any gene: 11. The CDR3 is made up of 18 amino acids.

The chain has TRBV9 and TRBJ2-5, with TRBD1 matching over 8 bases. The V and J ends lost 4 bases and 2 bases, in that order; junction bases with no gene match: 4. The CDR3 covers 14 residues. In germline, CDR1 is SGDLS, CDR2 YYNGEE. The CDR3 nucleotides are TGTGCCAGCAGCCCTGGGACAGGACAAGAGACCCAGTACTTC. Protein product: CASSPGTGQETQYF.

DNA for the CDR3: TGTGCCAGCAGTAATGGACAGGCCACTGAAGCTTTCTTT. This encodes CASSNGQATEAFF. The chain couples TRBV6-4 to TRBJ1-1; 7 positions match TRBD1. Germline values: CDR1 MRHNA, CDR2 SNTAGT. The CDR3 consists of 13 residues. V lost 5 bases and J lost 4; bases outside the gene matches: 4.

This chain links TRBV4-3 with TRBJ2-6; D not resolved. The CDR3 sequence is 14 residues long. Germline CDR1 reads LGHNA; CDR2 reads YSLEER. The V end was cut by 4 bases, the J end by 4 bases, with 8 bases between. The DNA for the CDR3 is TGCGCCAGCAGCCGAGGTGAAGGGGCCAACGTCCTGACTTTC. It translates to CASSRGEGANVLTF.

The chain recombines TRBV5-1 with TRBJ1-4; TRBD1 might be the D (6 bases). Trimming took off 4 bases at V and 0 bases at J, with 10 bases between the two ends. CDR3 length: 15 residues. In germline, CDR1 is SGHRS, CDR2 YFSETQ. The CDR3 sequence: CASSPRTATNEKLFF. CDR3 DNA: TGCGCCAGCAGCCCGCGGACAGCAACTAATGAAAAACTGTTTTTT.

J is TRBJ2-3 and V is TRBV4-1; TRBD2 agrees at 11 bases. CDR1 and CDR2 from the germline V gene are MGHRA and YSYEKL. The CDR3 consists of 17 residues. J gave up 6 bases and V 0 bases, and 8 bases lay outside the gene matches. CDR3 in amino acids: CASSQETSGTGRDTQYF. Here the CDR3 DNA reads TGCGCCAGCAGCCAAGAGACTAGCGGGACGGGCCGTGATACGCAGTATTTT.

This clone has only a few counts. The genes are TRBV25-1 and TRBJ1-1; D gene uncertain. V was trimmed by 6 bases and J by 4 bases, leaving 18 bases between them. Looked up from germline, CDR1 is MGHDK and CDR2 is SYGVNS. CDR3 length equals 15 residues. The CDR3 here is CASSSVFPRGTEAFF. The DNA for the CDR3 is TGTGCCAGCAGCTCTGTATTCCCCCGTGGCACTGAAGCTTTCTTT.

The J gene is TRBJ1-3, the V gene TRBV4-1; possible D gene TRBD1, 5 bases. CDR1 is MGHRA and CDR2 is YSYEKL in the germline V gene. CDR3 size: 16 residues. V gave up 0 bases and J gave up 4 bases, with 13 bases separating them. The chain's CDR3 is CASSQDVGASGNTIYF. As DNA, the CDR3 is TGCGCCAGCAGCCAAGATGTCGGGGCTTCCGGAAACACCATATATTTT.

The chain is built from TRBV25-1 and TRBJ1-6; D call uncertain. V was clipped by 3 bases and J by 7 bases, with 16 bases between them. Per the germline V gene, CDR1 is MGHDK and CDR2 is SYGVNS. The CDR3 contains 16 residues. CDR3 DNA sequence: TGTGCCAGCAGTGATCGGCCAGGTAGTTCAAATTCACCCCTCCACTTT. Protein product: CASSDRPGSSNSPLHF.

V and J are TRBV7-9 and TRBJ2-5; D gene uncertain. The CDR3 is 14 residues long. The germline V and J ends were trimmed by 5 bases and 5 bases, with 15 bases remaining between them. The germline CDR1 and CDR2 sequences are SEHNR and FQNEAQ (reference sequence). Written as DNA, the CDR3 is TGTGCCAGCAGCGCCCCACGGGTCGTGGAGACCCAGTACTTC. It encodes CASSAPRVVETQYF.

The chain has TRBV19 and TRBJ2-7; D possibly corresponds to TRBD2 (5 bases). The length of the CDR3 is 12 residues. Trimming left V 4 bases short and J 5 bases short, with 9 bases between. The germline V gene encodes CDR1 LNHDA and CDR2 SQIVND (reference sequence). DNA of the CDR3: TGTGCCAGTAGTACTTCCGGGGACGAGCAGTACTTC. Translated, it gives CASSTSGDEQYF.